This entry lists 2 T cell receptor beta chains sequenced from one sample in a study of shared clonotypes between healthy human individuals. Assay: immunoSEQ multiplex PCR; the TCRdb copy retains only in-frame clones and omits some. Of about 2.1 million clones listed, approximately 92% are singletons. It was CD45RO-negative cells, positively selected for CCR7, that made up naive CD8 cells, with terminally differentiated effector memory CD45RA+ cells excluded. The sequenced sample was naive CD8+ T cells from PBMCs. These receptors all stem from a man between 18 and 35 years old in good health. Some clones in this sample may be carry-over from other donors' samples.

The CDR3 sequence is CASSLGAGPTGELFF. The DNA for the CDR3 is TGTGCCAGCAGCTTAGGAGCGGGACCCACCGGGGAGCTGTTTTTT. The rearrangement joins TRBV7-9 to TRBJ2-2; 7 bases match TRBD2. The germline V gene has CDR1 SEHNR and CDR2 FQNEAQ (reference sequence). This CDR3 is built from 15 residues. With V trimmed by 1 base and J by 4 bases, 3 bases remained unmatched.

This clone was observed a single time. The chain uses TRBV29-1 and TRBJ2-3, with 14 bases lining up with TRBD2. This CDR3 spans 16 amino acids. V shed 6 bases and J 0 bases; nucleotides not matched to a gene: 5. CDR1 is SQVTM and CDR2 is ANQGSEA in the germline V gene. CDR3 nucleotide sequence: TGCAGCGTGGCGGGACTAGCGGGAGTTAGCACAGATACGCAGTATTTT. Encoded protein: CSVAGLAGVSTDTQYF.